This T cell receptor beta chain is from a study of blood T cell repertoires in COVID-19. Study as a whole: T cells, B-cell-depleted T cells, or PBMCs supplied cDNA or gDNA.

Per the original data handling: Estimated nucleated cell counts came from reference gene primer amplification. Clones were read by immunoSEQ multiplex PCR, and TCRdb kept only the in-frame ones, dropping some. The V and J calls and clone size come from that table; D and trimming were worked out from the DNA. The top ten clones hold around 1.9% of a sample with more than 150,000 clones, less than 90% of them seen once. The CDR3 sequence is 14 residues long. Trimming at V came to 5 bases and at J to 6 bases, leaving 5 bases not matched to a gene. Germline values: CDR1 LNHDA, CDR2 SQIVND (reference sequence).

This rearrangement joins TRBV19 to TRBJ1-4, with 8 bases lining up with TRBD1. The sequence was obtained from a man in his sixties or seventies with active or convalescent COVID-19. The specimen was peripheral blood. CDR3 sequence (DNA): TGTGCCAGTAGTGTCGGGACAGGTTATGAAAAACTGTTTTTT. This codes for CASSVGTGYEKLFF. The variable domain in full, with the rest retrieved from reference TRBV19 and TRBJ1-4, is DGGITQSPKYLFRKEGQNVTLSCEQNLNHDAMYWYRQDPGQGLRLIYYSQIVNDFQKGDIAEGYSVSREKKESFPLTVTSAQKNPTAFYLCASSVGTGYEKLFFGSGTQLSVL.